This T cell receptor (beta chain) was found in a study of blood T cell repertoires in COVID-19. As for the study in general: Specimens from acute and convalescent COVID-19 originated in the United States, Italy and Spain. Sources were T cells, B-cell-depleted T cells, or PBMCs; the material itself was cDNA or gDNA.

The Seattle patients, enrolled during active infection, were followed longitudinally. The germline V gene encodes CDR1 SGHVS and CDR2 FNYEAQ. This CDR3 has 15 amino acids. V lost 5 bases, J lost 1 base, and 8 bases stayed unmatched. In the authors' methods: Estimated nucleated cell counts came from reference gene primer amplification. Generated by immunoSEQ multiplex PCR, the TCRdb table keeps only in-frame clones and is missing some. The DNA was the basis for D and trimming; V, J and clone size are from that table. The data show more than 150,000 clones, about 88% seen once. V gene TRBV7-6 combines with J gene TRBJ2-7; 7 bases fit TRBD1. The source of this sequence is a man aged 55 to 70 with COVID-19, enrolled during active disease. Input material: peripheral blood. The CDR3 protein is CASSERGLGSYEQYF. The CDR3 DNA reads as TGTGCCAGCAGCGAGAGGGGGCTCGGGTCCTACGAGCAGTACTTC.